This T cell receptor beta chain appears in the sequencing data of a study of beta chain features in type 1 diabetes. This CDR3 is 13 amino acids long. V lost 5 bases and J lost 4; bases outside the gene matches: 3. The germline gives CDR1 MNHEY, CDR2 SVGAGI. Isolated RNA was reverse transcribed in full, so expressed TCRB transcripts were sequenced. Data came from immunoSEQ multiplex PCR; TCRdb stores just in-frame clones and leaves some out. The data hold some 160,000 clones, with 9% to 10% observed a single time. Study-wide results and caveats: Researchers reported that naive, central memory and Treg TCRB repertoires appeared more similar in patients than in healthy donors. Still unanswered here is whether HLA type influences TCRB rearrangement.

Notes on this clone: The antigen is not known.

The chain joins TRBV6-5 to TRBJ1-1; 8 nucleotides agree with TRBD1. Input material: central memory CD4+ T cells from blood. This clonotype was obtained from a woman under 30 in good health. The CDR3, as DNA: TGTGCCAGCAGTGGTACAGGGGGCACTGAAGCTTTCTTT. Translating it yields CASSGTGGTEAFF.